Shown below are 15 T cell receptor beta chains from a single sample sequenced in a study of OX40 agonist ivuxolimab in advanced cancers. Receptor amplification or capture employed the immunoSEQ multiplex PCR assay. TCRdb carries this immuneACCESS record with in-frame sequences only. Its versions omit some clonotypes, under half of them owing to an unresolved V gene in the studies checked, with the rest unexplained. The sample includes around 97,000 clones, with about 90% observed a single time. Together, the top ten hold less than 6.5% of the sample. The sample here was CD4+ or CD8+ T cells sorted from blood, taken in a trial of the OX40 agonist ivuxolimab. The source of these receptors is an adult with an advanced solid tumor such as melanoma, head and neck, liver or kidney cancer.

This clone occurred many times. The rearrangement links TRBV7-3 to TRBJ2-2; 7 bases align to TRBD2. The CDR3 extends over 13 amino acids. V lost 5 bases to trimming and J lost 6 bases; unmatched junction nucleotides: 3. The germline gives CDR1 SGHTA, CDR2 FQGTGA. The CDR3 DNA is TGTGCCAGCAGCCCCGGACTAGCCGGGGAGCTGTTTTTT. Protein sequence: CASSPGLAGELFF. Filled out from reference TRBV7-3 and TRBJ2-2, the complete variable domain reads GAGVSQTPSNKVTEKGKYVELRCDPISGHTALYWYRQSLGQGPEFLIYFQGTGAADDSGLPNDRFFAVRPEGSVSTLKIQRTERGDSAVYLCASSPGLAGELFFGEGSRLTVL.

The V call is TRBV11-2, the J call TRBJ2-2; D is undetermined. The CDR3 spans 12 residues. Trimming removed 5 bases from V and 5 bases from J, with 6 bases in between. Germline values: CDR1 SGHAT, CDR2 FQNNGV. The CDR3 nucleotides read TGTGCCAGCAGCCATGGAACCGGGGAGCTGTTTTTT. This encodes CASSHGTGELFF.

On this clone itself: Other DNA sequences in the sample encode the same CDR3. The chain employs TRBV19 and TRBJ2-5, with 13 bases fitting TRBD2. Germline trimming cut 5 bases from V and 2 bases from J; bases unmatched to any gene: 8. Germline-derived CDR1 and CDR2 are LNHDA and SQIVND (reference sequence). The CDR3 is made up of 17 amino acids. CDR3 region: CASSVGGLAGFQETQYF. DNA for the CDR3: TGTGCCAGTAGTGTGGGGGGACTAGCGGGATTTCAAGAGACCCAGTACTTC.

Here the CDR3 DNA reads TGTGCCAGCAGCGTAGGGGGACTAGCGGCCTACAATGAGCAGTTCTTC. The encoded protein is CASSVGGLAAYNEQFF. The chain is built from TRBV9 and TRBJ2-1; TRBD2 matches at 11 bases. CDR3 size: 16 residues. Germline-derived CDR1 and CDR2 are SGDLS and YYNGEE. The J segment lost 2 bases and the V segment lost 0 bases, leaving 1 base of the junction unmatched.

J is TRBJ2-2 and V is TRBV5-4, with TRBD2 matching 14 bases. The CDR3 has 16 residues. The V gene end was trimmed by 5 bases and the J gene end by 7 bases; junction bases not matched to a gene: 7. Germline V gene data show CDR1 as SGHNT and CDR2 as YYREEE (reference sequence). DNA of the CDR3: TGTGCCAGCAGTCGGACTAGCGGGAGGAGGGTCGGGGAGCTGTTTTTT. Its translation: CASSRTSGRRVGELFF.

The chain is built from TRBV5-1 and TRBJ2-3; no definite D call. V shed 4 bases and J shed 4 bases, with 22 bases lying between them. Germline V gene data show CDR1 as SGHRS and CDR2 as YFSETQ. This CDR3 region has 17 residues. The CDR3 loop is CASSRVPLGETADTQYF. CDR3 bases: TGCGCCAGCAGCCGCGTCCCGCTAGGAGAGACGGCAGATACGCAGTATTTT. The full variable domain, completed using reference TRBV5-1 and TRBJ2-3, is KAGVTQTPRYLIKTRGQQVTLSCSPISGHRSVSWYQQTPGQGLQFLFEYFSETQRNKGNFPGRFSGRQFSNSRSEMNVSTLELGDSALYLCASSRVPLGETADTQYFGPGTRLTVL.

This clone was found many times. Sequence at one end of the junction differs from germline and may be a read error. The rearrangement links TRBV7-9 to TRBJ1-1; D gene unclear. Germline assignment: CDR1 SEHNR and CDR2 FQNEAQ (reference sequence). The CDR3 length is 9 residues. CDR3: CASSLVPVF. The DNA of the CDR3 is TGTGCCAGCAGCTTAGTCCCAGTCTTT.

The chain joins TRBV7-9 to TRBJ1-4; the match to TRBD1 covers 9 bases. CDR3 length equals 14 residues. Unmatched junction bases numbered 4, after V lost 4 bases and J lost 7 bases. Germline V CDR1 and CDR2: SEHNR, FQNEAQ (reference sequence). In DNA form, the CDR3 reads TGTGCCAGCAGCTCTACAGGGGGCTTTGAAAAACTGTTTTTT. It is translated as CASSSTGGFEKLFF.

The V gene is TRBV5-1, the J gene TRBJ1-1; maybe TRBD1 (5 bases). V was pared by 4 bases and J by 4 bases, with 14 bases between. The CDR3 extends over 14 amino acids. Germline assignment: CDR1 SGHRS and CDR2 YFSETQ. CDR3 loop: CASSGAGIATEAFF. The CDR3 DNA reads TGCGCCAGCAGCGGAGCAGGGATCGCCACTGAAGCTTTCTTT.

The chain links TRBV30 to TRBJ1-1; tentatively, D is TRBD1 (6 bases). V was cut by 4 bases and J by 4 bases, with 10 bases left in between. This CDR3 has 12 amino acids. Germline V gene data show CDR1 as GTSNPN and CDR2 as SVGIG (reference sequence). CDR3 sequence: CAWTGARTEAFF. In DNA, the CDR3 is TGTGCCTGGACGGGGGCGCGCACTGAAGCTTTCTTT.

The CDR3, as DNA: TGTGCCAGCAGCCAAGATTTCCCGAACTATGGCTACACCTTC. It is translated as CASSQDFPNYGYTF. The V and J genes are TRBV4-2 and TRBJ1-2; D uncertain. The V and J ends lost 0 bases and 2 bases respectively, with 7 bases between them. The CDR3 extends over 14 amino acids. The germline V gene has CDR1 LGHNA and CDR2 YNFKEQ.

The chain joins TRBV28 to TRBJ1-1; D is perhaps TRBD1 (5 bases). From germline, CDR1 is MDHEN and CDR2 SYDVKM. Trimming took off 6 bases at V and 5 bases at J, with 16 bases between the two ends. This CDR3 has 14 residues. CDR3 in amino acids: CASRGGAAFTEAFF. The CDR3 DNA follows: TGTGCCAGCAGGGGAGGGGCAGCTTTTACTGAAGCTTTCTTT.

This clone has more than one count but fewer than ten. Here the CDR3 DNA reads TGTGCCAGCTCCGGGGCGGCTGGGGAGCCCCAGCATTTT. Encoded protein: CASSGAAGEPQHF. The chain carries TRBV6-5 and TRBJ1-5; a weak D match, TRBD1 (5 bases). Germline CDR1 is MNHEY and CDR2 is SVGAGI. V lost 8 bases to trimming and J lost 8 bases, with 16 bases between them. The CDR3 sequence is 13 residues long.

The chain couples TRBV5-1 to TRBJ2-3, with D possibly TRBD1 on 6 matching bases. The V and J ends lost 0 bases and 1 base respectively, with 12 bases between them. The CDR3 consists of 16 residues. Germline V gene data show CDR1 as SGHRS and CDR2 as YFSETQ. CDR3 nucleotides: TGCGCCAGCAGCTTGGCGCTAAGGACAGGCACAGATACGCAGTATTTT. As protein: CASSLALRTGTDTQYF.

The CDR3 nucleotides read TGTGCTAGTGGCCATGGGACAGGGGGCCTTCAGGGCTACACCTTC. As protein: CASGHGTGGLQGYTF. The chain has TRBV12-5 and TRBJ1-2; TRBD1 aligns across 12 bases. Germline CDR1 LGHNT, CDR2 FRNRAP. The CDR3 is 15 residues long. With V trimmed by 6 bases and J by 8 bases, 10 bases remained unmatched. Full variable domain (outside the CDR3, taken from reference TRBV12-5 and TRBJ1-2): DARVTQTPRHKVTEMGQEVTMRCQPILGHNTVFWYRQTMMQGLELLAYFRNRAPLDDSGMPKDRFSAEMPDATLATLKIQPSEPRDSAVYFCASGHGTGGLQGYTFGSGTRLTVV.